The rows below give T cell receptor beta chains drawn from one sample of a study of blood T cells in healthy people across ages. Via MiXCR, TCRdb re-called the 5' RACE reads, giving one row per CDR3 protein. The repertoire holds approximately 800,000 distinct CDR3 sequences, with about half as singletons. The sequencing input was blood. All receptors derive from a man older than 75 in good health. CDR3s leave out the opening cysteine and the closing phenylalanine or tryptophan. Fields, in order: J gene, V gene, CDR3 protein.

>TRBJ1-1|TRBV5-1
ASSKTATNTEAF
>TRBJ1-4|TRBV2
ASSVGAPNEKLF
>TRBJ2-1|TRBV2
ASSILYEQF
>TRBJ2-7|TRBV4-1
ASSQEGHLNYEQY
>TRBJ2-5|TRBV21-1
ASSKGVTRQETQY
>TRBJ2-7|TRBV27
ASTLKSGLLYEQY
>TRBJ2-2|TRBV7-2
ASSSLGSANTGELF
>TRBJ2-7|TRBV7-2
TSSLRMSTGNEQY
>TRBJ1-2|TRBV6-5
ASSYSTRGGYGYT
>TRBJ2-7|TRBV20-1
SARFRDFGGEQY